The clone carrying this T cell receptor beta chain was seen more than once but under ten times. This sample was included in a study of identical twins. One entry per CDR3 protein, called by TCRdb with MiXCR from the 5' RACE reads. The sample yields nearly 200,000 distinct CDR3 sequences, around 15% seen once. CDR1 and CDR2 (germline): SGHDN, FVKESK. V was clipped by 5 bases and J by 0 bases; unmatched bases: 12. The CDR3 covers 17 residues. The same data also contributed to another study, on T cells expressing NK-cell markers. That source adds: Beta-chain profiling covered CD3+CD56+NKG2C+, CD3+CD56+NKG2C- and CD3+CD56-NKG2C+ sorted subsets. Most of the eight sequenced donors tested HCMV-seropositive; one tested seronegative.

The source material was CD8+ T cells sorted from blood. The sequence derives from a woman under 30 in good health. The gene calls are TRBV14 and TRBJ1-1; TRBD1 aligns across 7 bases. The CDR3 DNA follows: TGTGCCAGCAGCTCCTGGACAGGCCTACCAGTGAACACTGAAGCTTTCTTT. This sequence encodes CASSSWTGLPVNTEAFF. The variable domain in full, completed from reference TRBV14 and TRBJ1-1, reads EAGVTQFPSHSVIEKGQTVTLRCDPISGHDNLYWYRRVMGKEIKFLLHFVKESKQDESGMPNNRFLAERTGGTYSTLKVQPAELEDSGVYFCASSSWTGLPVNTEAFFGQGTRLTVV.